The 2 T cell receptor beta chains in this list originate from one sample, sequenced in a study of vaccination and CD4 T cells after COVID-19 (dated by TCRdb to 2022 to 2024). The receptor library was made with PCR. Sequencing relied on an Illumina iSeq 100. At the Johns Hopkins FTIC core, DNA from the cultured CD4+ T cells underwent TCR sequencing with the Oncomine TCR Beta short-read assay. TCRdb redid the processing of the public reads, applying fastp at Q25 and MiXCR, and retained in-frame beta chains. Here each entry gathers all rows of one CDR3 protein and keeps the most common genes and DNA. For this sample the table gives more than 12,000 distinct CDR3 sequences, of which 50% to 65% were detected only once. The ten largest clones represent 10% of the sample. The treatment or condition label here, explained by the study, means: approximately nine-day PBMC culture with coronavirus spike peptide pools or control peptides (ViraFEST assay).

Which antigens these TCRs recognize remains unknown. This material consisted of CD4+ T cells from blood, cultured in vitro, taken before SARS-CoV-2 vaccination. These receptors originate from a human donor who had recovered from COVID-19.

Worth noting for this clonotype: One junction end does not reproduce the germline sequence, and a read error may be involved. The rearrangement joins TRBV7-2 to TRBJ1-6; 9 nucleotides agree with TRBD1. CDR3 size: 16 residues. Germline CDR1 reads SGHTA; CDR2 reads FQGNSA. The CDR3 region is CASSLGGTGSDSPPHF. The CDR3 DNA follows: TGTGCCAGCAGCTTAGGAGGGACAGGGAGTGATTCACCCCCCCACTTT.

The V call is TRBV20-1, the J call TRBJ1-6; 9 nucleotides agree with TRBD1. Trimming cost V 3 bases and J 8 bases; bases outside gene matches: 8. The CDR3 runs to 15 residues. Germline CDR1 DFQATT, CDR2 SNEGSKA (reference sequence). The CDR3 is CSARVRTGEDSPLHF. Here the CDR3 DNA reads TGCAGTGCTAGGGTACGGACAGGGGAGGATTCACCCCTCCACTTT.